A selection of T cell receptor beta chains follows, all from one sample in a study of spatial heterogeneity in lung cancer. Each CDR3 protein gets one entry after TCRdb re-called the 5' RACE reads with MiXCR. The data show 45,000 to 50,000 distinct CDR3 sequences, over 9.5% seen once. The material was PBMCs, obtained at follow-up. Every receptor here comes from a male donor with early-stage non-small cell lung cancer. Each CDR3 is given with its conserved first and last residue. The D gene is left open where the match is weak. The size entry is marked missing in some rows and otherwise reads once, few, many or a size class.

d_call | j_call | v_call | clone_size | cdr3_nt | cdr3_aa
. | TRBJ2-3 | TRBV27 | many | TGTGCCAGCACTGGGACCCTTTCAGATACGCAGTATTTT | CASTGTLSDTQYF
TRBD1 | TRBJ2-3 | TRBV23-1 | many | TGCGCCACCTTACCCAGGACAGGGGGACTCACAGATACGCAGTATTTT | CATLPRTGGLTDTQYF
TRBD2 | TRBJ2-1 | TRBV2 | many | TGTGCCAGCAGTCAGCGGGGGGACCACAATGAGCAGTTCTTC | CASSQRGDHNEQFF
TRBD2 | TRBJ2-2 | TRBV29-1 | . | TGCAGCGCCCACGGGAGGGCCGGAACCGGGGAGCTGTTTTTT | CSAHGRAGTGELFF
. | TRBJ1-2 | TRBV20-1 | . | TGCAGTGCTAGTGGCCAGGGTTTCGAGTTAGCTAACTATGGCTACACCTTC | CSASGQGFELANYGYTF
. | TRBJ2-7 | TRBV18 | . | TGTGCCAGCTCACCACCGGGACCACTCGAGGAGCAGTACTTC | CASSPPGPLEEQYF
. | TRBJ2-7 | TRBV27 | many | TGTGCCAGCAGTTACCCGGACAGCCACGAGCAGTACTTC | CASSYPDSHEQYF
. | TRBJ1-1 | TRBV20-1 | . | TGCAGTGCTAGAGATCAACAAAGGGGCGCGGGTACGACTGAAGCTTTCTTT | CSARDQQRGAGTTEAFF
. | TRBJ1-5 | TRBV18 | . | TGTGCCAGCTCACCACCCGCGGGGGGCGATCAGCCCCAGCATTTT | CASSPPAGGDQPQHF
. | TRBJ2-7 | TRBV15 | few | TGTGCCACCAGCGAGGGGGGAAACCCCTATTACGAGCAGTACTTC | CATSEGGNPYYEQYF
TRBD2 | TRBJ2-1 | TRBV6-2/TRBV6-3 | . | TGTGCCAGCAGCTCCCTTGGCGGGGGGGCTATCTTC | CASSSLGGGAIF
TRBD2 | TRBJ2-3 | TRBV11-2 | . | TGTGCCAGCAGCGCTACTAGCGGGGGGGCCGCAGATACGCAGTATTTT | CASSATSGGAADTQYF
. | TRBJ2-7 | TRBV7-9 | . | TGTGCCAGCAGCCGGACTTCGCTTTCCTACGAGCAGTACTTC | CASSRTSLSYEQYF
. | TRBJ2-5 | TRBV19 | . | TGTGCCAGTAGTACGGGGCAGGAAGAGACCCAGTACTTC | CASSTGQEETQYF
. | TRBJ1-1 | TRBV3-1 | many | TGTGCCAGCAGCCAAGACCAGCTGAACACTGAAGCTTTCTTT | CASSQDQLNTEAFF
TRBD1 | TRBJ1-6 | TRBV12-3/TRBV12-4 | few | TGTGCCAGCACGACAGGGCAGGACTCACCCCTCCACTTT | CASTTGQDSPLHF
. | TRBJ1-1 | TRBV20-1 | many | TGCAGTGCTAGAGATGGGAGGTCTACTGAAGCTTTCTTT | CSARDGRSTEAFF
. | TRBJ1-1 | TRBV4-2 | . | TGTGCCAGCAGCCAAGCCGGATATGAAGCTTTCTTT | CASSQAGYEAFF
TRBD2 | TRBJ2-3 | TRBV30 | many | TGTGCCTGGAAGGCTAGCGGGAGCTTCGATACGCAGTATTTT | CAWKASGSFDTQYF
TRBD2 | TRBJ2-7 | TRBV20-1 | many | TGCAGTGCAGTGAGCGGGGGGGCCTACGAGCAGTACTTC | CSAVSGGAYEQYF
TRBD1 | TRBJ1-1 | TRBV28 | many | TGTGCCAGCAGTTCCCCGACAGGGGGCCGGAGTGAAGCTTTCTTT | CASSSPTGGRSEAFF
TRBD2 | TRBJ2-3 | TRBV6-2/TRBV6-3 | . | TGTGCCAGCAGTACTAGCGGGGGGACTATTACGCAGTATTTT | CASSTSGGTITQYF